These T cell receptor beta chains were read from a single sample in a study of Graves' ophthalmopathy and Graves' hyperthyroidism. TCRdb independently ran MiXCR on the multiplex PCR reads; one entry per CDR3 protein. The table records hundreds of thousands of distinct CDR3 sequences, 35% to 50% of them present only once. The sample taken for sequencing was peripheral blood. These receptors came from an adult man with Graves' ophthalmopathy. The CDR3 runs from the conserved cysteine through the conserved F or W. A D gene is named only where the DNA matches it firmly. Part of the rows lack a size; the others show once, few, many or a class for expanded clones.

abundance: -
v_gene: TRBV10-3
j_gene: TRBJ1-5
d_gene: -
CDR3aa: CAISESRDDQPQHF
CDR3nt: TGTGCCATCAGTGAGAGTCGGGACGATCAGCCCCAGCATTTT

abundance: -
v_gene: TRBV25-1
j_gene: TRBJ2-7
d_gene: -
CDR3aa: CASSLLLQGWAYEQYF
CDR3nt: TGTGCCAGCAGTTTACTCTTGCAGGGGTGGGCCTACGAGCAGTACTTC

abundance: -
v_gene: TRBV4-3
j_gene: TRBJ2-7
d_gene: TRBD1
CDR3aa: CASSQDGQGSYEQYF
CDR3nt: TGCGCCAGCAGCCAAGACGGACAGGGCTCCTACGAGCAGTACTTC

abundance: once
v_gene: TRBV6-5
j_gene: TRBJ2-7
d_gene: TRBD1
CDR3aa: CASSYSSGQPVGYF
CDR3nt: TGTGCCAGCAGTTACTCCTCGGGACAGCCAGTGGGGTACTTC

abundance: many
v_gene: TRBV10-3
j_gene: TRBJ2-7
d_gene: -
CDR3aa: CAISDRQGSSYEQYF
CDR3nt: TGTGCCATCAGTGATAGGCAGGGGTCCTCCTACGAGCAGTACTTC

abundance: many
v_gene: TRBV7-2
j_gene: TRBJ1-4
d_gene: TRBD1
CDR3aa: CASSLGGDRGEKLFF
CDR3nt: TGTGCCAGCAGCTTAGGGGGGGACAGGGGTGAAAAACTGTTTTTT

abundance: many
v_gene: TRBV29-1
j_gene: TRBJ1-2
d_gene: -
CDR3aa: CSVEEWGQGMGYTF
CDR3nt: TGCAGCGTTGAAGAGTGGGGTCAGGGAATGGGCTACACCTTC

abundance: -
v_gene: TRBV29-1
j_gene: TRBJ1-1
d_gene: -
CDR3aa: CSLEPGQQNTEAFF
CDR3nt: TGCAGCTTGGAACCGGGACAACAGAACACTGAAGCTTTCTTT

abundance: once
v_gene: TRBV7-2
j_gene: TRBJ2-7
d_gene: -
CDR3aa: CASSQLGKQPYEQYF
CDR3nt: TGTGCCAGCAGCCAGCTGGGGAAGCAACCCTACGAGCAGTACTTC

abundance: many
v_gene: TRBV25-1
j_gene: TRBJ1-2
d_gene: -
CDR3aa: CASSLGTGHGYTF
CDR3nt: TGTGCCAGCTCTCTCGGGACGGGCCATGGCTACACCTTC

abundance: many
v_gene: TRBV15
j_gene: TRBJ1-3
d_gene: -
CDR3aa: CATSPGSSGNTIYF
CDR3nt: TGTGCCACCAGCCCAGGTAGCTCTGGAAACACCATATATTTT

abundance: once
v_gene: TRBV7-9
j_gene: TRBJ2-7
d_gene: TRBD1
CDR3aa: CASSLGQGLAYYEQYF
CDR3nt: TGTGCCAGCAGTCTGGGACAGGGTTTGGCCTACTACGAGCAGTACTTC

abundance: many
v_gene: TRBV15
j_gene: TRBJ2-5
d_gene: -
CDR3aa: CATSRDNGGSETQYF
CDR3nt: TGTGCCACCAGCAGAGATAACGGGGGATCGGAGACCCAGTACTTC

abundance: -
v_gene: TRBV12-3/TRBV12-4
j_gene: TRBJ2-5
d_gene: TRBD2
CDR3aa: CASSSRTSGSPETQYF
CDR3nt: TGTGCCAGCAGTTCCAGGACTAGCGGGAGCCCAGAGACCCAGTACTTC

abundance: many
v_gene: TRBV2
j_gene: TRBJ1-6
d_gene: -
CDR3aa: CASSDGRVGSPLHF
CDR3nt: TGTGCCAGCAGTGATGGGCGTGTGGGTTCACCCCTCCACTTT

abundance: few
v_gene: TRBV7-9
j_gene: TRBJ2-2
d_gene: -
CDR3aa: CASSLVSLGAGELFF
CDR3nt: TGTGCCAGCAGCTTAGTAAGCCTCGGGGCCGGGGAGCTGTTTTTT

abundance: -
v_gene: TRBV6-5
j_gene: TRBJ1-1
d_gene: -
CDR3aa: CASSYQTAPEAFF
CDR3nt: TGTGCCAGCAGTTACCAGACAGCTCCTGAAGCTTTCTTT

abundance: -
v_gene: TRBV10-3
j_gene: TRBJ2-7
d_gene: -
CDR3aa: CAISLTYEQYF
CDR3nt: TGTGCCATCAGTTTAACCTACGAGCAGTACTTC

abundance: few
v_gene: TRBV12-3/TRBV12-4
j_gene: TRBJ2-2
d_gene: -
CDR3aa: CASSLAQGLDTGELFF
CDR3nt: TGTGCCAGCAGTTTAGCTCAGGGATTGGACACCGGGGAGCTGTTTTTT

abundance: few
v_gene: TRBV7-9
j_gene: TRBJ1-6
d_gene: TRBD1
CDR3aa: CASSQRTGALQPLHF
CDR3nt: TGTGCCAGCAGCCAGAGGACAGGGGCGTTGCAGCCCCTCCACTTT

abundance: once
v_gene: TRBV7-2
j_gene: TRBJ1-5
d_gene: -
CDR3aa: CASSLQGAISYEHF
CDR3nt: TGTGCCAGCAGCTTACAGGGAGCTATATCGTACGAGCATTTT

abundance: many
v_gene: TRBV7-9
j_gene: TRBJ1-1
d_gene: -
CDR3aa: CASSRREVLMNTEAFF
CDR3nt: TGTGCCAGCAGCCGCCGAGAGGTCCTCATGAACACTGAAGCTTTCTTT

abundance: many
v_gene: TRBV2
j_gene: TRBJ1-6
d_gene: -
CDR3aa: CASSETEPGSSYNSPLHF
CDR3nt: TGTGCCAGCAGTGAAACAGAGCCTGGGAGCTCCTATAATTCACCCCTCCACTTT

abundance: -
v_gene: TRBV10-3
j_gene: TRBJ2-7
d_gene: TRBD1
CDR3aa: CAISESRDRGSYEQYF
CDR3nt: TGTGCCATCAGTGAGTCACGGGACAGGGGCTCCTACGAGCAGTACTTC

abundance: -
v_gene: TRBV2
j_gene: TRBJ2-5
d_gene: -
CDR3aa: CASSEDTFQETQYF
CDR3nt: TGTGCCAGCAGTGAGGACACCTTCCAAGAGACCCAGTACTTC

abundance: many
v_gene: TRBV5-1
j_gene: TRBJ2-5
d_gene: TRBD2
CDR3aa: CASSFGTSGSQETQYF
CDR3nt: TGCGCCAGCAGCTTCGGGACTAGCGGTTCACAAGAGACCCAGTACTTC

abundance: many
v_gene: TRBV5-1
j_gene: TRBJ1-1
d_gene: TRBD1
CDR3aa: CASSLGQGITEAFF
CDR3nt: TGCGCCAGCAGCCTCGGACAGGGGATCACTGAAGCTTTCTTT

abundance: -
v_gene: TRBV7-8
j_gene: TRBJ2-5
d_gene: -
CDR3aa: CASSGRGTTF
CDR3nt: TGTGCCAGCAGCGGTAGGGGCACTACCTTC

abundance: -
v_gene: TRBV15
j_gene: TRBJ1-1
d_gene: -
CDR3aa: CATRLAGAYTEAFF
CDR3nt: TGTGCCACTAGACTAGCGGGGGCCTACACTGAAGCTTTCTTT

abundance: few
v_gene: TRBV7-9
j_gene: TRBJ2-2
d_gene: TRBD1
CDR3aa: CASSSYGQGESNTGELFF
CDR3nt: TGTGCCAGCAGCTCCTACGGACAGGGGGAATCGAACACCGGGGAGCTGTTTTTT

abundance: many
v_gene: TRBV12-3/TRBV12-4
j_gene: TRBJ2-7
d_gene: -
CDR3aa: CASSLRRQTYEQYF
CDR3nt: TGTGCCAGCAGTTTACGACGCCAGACCTACGAGCAGTACTTC

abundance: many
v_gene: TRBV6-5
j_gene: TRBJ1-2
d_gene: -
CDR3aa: CASTRGRDVGYTF
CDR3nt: TGTGCCAGCACCAGAGGGCGGGATGTGGGCTACACCTTC

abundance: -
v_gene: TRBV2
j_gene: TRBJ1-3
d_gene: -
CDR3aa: CASRDTIYF
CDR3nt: TGTGCCAGCAGGGACACCATATATTTT

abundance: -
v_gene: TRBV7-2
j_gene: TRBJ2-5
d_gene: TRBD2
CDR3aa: CASSFSSGVETQYF
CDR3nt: TGTGCCAGCAGCTTCTCTAGCGGGGTAGAGACCCAGTACTTC

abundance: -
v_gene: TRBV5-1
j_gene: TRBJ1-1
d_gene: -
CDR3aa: CASSPLPGTNTEAFF
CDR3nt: TGCGCCAGCAGCCCCCTCCCGGGAACTAACACTGAAGCTTTCTTT

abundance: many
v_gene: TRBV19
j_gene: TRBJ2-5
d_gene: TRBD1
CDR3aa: CASSTGQDPTQYF
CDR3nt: TGTGCCAGTAGTACGGGACAGGATCCGACCCAGTACTTC

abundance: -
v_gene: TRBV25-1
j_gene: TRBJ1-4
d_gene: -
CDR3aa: CASSGRPQEEKLFF
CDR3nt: TGTGCCAGCAGTGGCAGGCCCCAAGAGGAAAAACTGTTTTTT

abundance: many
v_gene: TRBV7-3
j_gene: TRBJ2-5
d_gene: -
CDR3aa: CASSLTGGTGETQYF
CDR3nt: TGTGCCAGCAGCTTAACAGGGGGGACGGGGGAGACCCAGTACTTC

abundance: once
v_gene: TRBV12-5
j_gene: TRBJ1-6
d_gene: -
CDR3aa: CASTLGRSPGTPAPLHF
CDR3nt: TGTGCCAGCACCTTAGGGCGGTCCCCCGGGACCCCCGCGCCCCTCCACTTT

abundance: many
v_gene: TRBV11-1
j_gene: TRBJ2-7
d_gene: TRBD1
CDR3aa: CASSYDRGTYEQYF
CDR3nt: TGTGCCAGCAGCTATGACAGGGGGACCTACGAGCAGTACTTC

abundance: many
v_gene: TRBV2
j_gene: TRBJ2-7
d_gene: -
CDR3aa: CASSELPYEQYF
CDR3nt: TGTGCCAGCAGTGAACTCCCCTACGAGCAGTACTTC

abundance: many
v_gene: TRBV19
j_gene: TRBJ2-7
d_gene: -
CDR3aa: CASSIGARATYEQYF
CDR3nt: TGTGCCAGTAGTATCGGGGCCAGAGCTACCTACGAGCAGTACTTC

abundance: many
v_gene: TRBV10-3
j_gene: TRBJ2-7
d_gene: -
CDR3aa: CAISESGYEQYF
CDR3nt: TGTGCCATCAGTGAGTCAGGCTACGAGCAGTACTTC

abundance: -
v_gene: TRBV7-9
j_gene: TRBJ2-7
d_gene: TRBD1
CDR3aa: CASSSTTGDPYEQYF
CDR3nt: TGTGCCAGCAGCTCAACTACAGGGGATCCCTACGAGCAGTACTTC

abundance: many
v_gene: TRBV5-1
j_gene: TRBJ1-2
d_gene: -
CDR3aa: CASSEPGGYTF
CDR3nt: TGCGCCAGCAGCGAGCCCGGGGGCTACACCTTC

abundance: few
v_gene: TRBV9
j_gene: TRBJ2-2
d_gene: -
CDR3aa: CASSQLMGSDTGELFF
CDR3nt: TGTGCCAGCAGCCAGTTGATGGGGAGTGACACCGGGGAGCTGTTTTTT

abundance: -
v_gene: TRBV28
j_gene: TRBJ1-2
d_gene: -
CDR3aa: CASSLETNYGYTF
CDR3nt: TGTGCCAGCAGTTTGGAGACAAACTATGGCTACACCTTC

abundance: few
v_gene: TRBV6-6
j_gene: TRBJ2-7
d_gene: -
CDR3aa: CASSYSAGLEQYF
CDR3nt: TGTGCCAGCAGTTACTCGGCAGGGCTCGAGCAGTACTTC

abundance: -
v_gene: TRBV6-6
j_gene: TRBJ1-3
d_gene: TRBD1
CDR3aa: CASSSGQGGPRNTIYF
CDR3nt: TGTGCCAGCAGCTCCGGACAGGGAGGTCCCAGAAACACCATATATTTT

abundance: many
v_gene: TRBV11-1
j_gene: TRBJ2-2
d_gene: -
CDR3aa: CASSHGTRNTGELFF
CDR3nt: TGTGCCAGCAGCCACGGGACAAGGAACACCGGGGAGCTGTTTTTT